Listed here is a single T cell receptor beta chain. A clone one base away is much larger, so this may be a read error. The data are from a study of T cell responses to AZD1222 COVID-19 vaccine. The CDR3 sequence is 13 residues long. CDR1 and CDR2 (germline): MNHEY, SVGEGT. Trimming took 4 bases from V and 3 from J, leaving 10 bases between them. Measured with immunoSEQ multiplex PCR; TCRdb has only the in-frame clones, and not every one. The sample contains 110,000 or so clones, roughly 80% of which appear only once. This sequence joins TRBV6-2 or TRBV6-3 and TRBJ2-7; D is perhaps TRBD2 (6 bases). The sequence was collected from an adult in good health. The input for sequencing was peripheral blood, taken on day 0 of AZD1222 vaccination. The CDR3 spells CASSLGGFYEQYF. CDR3 DNA: TGTGCCAGCAGTTTGGGAGGTTTCTACGAGCAGTACTTC.